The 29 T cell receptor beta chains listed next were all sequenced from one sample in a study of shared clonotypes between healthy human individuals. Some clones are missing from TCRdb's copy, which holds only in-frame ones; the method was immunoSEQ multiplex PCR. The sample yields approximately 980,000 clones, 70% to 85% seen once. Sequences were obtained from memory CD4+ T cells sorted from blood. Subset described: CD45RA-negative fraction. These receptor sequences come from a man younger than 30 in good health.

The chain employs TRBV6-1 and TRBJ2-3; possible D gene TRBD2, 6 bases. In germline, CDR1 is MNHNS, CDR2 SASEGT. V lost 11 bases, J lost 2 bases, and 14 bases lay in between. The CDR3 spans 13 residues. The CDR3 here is CAGGRDFTDTQYF. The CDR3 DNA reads TGTGCCGGGGGAAGGGACTTCACAGATACGCAGTATTTT.

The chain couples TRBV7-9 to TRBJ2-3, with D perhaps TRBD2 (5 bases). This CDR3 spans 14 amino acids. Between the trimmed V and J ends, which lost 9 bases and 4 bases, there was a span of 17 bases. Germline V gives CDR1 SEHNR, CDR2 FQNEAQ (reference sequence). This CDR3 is CASSHEGGADTQYF. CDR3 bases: TGTGCCAGTTCCCATGAGGGCGGTGCAGATACGCAGTATTTT. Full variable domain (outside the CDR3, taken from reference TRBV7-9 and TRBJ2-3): DTGVSQNPRHKITKRGQNVTFRCDPISEHNRLYWYRQTLGQGPEFLTYFQNEAQLEKSRLLSDRFSAERPKGSFSTLEIQRTEQGDSAMYLCASSHEGGADTQYFGPGTRLTVL.

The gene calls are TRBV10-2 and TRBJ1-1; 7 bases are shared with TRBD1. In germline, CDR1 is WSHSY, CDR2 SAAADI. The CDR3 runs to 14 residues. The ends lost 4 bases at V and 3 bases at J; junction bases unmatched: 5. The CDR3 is CASSVAGGDTEAFF. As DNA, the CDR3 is TGCGCCAGCAGTGTTGCAGGGGGAGACACTGAAGCTTTCTTT.

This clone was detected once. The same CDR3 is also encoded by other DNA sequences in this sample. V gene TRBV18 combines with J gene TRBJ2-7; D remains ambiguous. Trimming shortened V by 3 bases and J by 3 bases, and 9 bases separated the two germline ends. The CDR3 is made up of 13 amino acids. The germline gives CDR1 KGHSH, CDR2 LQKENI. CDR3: CASSPETGYEQYF. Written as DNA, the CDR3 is TGTGCCAGCTCACCCGAGACTGGCTACGAGCAGTACTTC.

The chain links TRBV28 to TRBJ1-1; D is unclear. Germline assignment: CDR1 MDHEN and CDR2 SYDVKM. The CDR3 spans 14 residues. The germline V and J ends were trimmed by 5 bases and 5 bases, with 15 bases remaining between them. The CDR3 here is CASSPWEARTEAFF. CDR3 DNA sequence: TGTGCCAGCAGTCCCTGGGAGGCTCGGACTGAAGCTTTCTTT.

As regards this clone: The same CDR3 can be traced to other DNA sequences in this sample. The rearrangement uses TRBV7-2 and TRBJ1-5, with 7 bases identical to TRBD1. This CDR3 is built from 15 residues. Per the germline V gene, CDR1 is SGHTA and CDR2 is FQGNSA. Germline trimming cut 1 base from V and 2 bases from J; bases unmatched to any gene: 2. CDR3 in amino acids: CASSLGGTGNQPQHF. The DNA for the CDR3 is TGTGCCAGCAGCTTAGGGGGGACAGGCAATCAGCCCCAGCATTTT.

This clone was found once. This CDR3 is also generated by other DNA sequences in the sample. For the CDR3, the DNA is TGTGCCATCAGTGAGTCAGGACAGGGCAATCAGCCCCAGCATTTT. Protein product: CAISESGQGNQPQHF. The chain joins TRBV10-3 to TRBJ1-5; 7 bases are a match to TRBD1. This CDR3 region has 15 residues. In germline, CDR1 is ENHRY, CDR2 SYGVKD. Trimming at V came to 0 bases and at J to 2 bases, leaving 1 base not matched to a gene.

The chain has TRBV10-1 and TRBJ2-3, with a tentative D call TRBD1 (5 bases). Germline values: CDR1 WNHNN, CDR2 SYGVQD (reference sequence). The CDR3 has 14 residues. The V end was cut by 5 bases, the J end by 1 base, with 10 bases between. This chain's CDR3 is CASSRDRRTDTQYF. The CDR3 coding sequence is TGCGCCAGCAGTCGAGACAGACGCACAGATACGCAGTATTTT.

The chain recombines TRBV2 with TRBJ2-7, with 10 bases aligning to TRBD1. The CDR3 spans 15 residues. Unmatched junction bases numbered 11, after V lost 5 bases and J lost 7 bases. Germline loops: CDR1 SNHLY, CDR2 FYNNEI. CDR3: CASSSQGTGVGEQYF. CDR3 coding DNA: TGTGCCAGCAGTTCCCAGGGGACAGGGGTAGGGGAGCAGTACTTC.

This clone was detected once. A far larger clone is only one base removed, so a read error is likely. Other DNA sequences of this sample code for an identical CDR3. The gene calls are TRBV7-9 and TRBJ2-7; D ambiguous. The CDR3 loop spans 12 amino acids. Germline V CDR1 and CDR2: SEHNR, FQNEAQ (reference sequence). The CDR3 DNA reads TGTGCCAGCAGCCCCACTTACACCGAGCAATACTTC. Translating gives CASSPTYTEQYF.

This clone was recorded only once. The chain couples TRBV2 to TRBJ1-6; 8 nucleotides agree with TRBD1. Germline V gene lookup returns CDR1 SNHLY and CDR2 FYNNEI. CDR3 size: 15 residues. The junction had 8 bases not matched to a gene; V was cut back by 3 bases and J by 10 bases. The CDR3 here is CASSDLDRVGSPLHF. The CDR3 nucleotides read TGTGCCAGCAGTGACTTGGACAGGGTTGGGTCACCCCTCCACTTT.

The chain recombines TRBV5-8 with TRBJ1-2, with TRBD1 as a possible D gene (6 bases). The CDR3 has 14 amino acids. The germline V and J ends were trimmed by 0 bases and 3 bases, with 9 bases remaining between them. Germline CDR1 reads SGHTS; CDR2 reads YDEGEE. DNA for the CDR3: TGTGCCAGCAGCTTGGCAGGGGTTGACTATGGCTACACCTTC. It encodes CASSLAGVDYGYTF.

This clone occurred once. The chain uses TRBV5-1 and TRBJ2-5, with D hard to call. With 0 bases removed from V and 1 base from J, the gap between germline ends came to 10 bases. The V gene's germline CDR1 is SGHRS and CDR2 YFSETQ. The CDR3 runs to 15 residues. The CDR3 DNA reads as TGCGCCAGCAGCTTGGGAAGCCGATTCCAAGAGACCCAGTACTTC. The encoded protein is CASSLGSRFQETQYF.

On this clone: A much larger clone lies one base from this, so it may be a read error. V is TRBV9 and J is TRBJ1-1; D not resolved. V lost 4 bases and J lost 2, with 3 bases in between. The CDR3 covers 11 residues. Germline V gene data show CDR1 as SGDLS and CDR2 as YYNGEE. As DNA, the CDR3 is TGTGCCAGCAGCCCCAACACTGAAGCTTTCTTT. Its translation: CASSPNTEAFF. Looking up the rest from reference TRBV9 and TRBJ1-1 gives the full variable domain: DSGVTQTPKHLITATGQRVTLRCSPRSGDLSVYWYQQSLDQGLQFLIQYYNGEERAKGNILERFSAQQFPDLHSELNLSSLELGDSALYFCASSPNTEAFFGQGTRLTVV.

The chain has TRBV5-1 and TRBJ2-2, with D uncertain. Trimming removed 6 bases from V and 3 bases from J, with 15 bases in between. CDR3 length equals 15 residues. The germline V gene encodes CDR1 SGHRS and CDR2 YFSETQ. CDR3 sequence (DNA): TGCGCCAGCATACCCTTCGGCGGCGACACCGGGGAGCTGTTTTTT. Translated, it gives CASIPFGGDTGELFF. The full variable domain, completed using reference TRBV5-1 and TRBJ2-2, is KAGVTQTPRYLIKTRGQQVTLSCSPISGHRSVSWYQQTPGQGLQFLFEYFSETQRNKGNFPGRFSGRQFSNSRSEMNVSTLELGDSALYLCASIPFGGDTGELFFGEGSRLTVL.

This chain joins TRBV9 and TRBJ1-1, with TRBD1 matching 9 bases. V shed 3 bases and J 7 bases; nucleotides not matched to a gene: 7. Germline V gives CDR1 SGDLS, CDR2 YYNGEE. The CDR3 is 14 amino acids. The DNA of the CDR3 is TGTGCCAGCAGCGGTAAAACAGGGGGCGGTGAAGCTTTCTTT. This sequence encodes CASSGKTGGGEAFF.

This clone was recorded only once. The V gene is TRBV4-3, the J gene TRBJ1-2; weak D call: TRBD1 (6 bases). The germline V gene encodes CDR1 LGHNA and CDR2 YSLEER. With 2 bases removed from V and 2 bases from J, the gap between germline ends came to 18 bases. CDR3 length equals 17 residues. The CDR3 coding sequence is TGCGCCAGCAGCCAACCCCCCGGGGGGCTAGGGAACTATGGCTACACCTTC. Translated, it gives CASSQPPGGLGNYGYTF.

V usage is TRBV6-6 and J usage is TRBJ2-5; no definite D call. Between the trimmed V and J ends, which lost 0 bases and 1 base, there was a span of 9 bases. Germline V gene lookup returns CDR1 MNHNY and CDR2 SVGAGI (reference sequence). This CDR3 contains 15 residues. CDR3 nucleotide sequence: TGTGCCAGCAGTTACTCGTTGTCTAGCCAAGAGACCCAGTACTTC. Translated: CASSYSLSSQETQYF.

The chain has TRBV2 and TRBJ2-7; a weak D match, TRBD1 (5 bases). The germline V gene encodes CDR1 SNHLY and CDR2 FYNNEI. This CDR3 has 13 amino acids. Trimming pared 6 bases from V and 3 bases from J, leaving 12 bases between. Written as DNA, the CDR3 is TGTGCCAGCAGCTCAGACAGATTCTACGAGCAGTACTTC. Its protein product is CASSSDRFYEQYF.

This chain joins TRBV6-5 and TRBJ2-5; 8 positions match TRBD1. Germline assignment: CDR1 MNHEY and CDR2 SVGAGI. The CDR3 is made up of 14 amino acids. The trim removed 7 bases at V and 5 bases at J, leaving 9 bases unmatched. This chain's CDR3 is CASIPTGGIETQYF. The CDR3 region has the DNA TGTGCCAGCATTCCCACAGGGGGTATCGAGACCCAGTACTTC.

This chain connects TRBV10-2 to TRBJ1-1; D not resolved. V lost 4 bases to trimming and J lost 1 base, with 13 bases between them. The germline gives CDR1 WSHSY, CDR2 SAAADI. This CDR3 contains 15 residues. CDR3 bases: TGCGCCAGCAGTGTAAGGGTTTTGGGGAACACTGAAGCTTTCTTT. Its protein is CASSVRVLGNTEAFF.

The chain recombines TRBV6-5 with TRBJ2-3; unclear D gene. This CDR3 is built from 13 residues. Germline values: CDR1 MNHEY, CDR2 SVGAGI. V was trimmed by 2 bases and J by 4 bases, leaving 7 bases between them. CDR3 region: CASSYRVPDTQYF. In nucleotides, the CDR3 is TGTGCCAGCAGTTACCGCGTCCCAGATACGCAGTATTTT.

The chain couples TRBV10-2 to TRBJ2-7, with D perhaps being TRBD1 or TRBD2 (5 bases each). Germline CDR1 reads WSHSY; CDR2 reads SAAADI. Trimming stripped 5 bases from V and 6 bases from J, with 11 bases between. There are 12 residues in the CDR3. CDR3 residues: CASSQGPREQYF. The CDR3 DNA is TGCGCCAGCAGTCAGGGACCCCGCGAGCAGTACTTC.

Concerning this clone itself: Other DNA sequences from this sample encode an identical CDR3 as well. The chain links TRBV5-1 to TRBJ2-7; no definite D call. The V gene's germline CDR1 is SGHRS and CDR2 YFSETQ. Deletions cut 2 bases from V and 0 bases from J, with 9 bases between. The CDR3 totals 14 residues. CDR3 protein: CASSFGKSSYEQYF. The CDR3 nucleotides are TGCGCCAGCAGCTTCGGCAAGAGCTCCTACGAGCAGTACTTC.

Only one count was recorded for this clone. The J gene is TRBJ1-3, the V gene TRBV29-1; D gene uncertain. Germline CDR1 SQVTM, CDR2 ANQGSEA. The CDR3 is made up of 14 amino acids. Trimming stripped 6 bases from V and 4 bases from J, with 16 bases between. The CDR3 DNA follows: TGCAGCGTCCGAAGCCCCCGGCAAGGAAACACCATATATTTT. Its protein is CSVRSPRQGNTIYF.

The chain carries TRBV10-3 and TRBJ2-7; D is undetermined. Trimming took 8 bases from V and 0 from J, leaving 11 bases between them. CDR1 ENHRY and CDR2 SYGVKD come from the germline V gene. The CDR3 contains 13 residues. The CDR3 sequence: CAIGLQSSYEQYF. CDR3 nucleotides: TGTGCCATCGGGCTCCAGAGCTCCTACGAGCAGTACTTC.

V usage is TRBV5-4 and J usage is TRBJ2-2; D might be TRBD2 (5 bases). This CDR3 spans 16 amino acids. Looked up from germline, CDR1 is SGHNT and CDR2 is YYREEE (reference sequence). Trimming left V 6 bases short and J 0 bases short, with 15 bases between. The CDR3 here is CASTLNPLANTGELFF. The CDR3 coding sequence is TGTGCCAGCACCTTAAATCCACTAGCGAACACCGGGGAGCTGTTTTTT. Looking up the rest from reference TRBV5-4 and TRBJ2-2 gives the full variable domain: ETGVTQSPTHLIKTRGQQVTLRCSSQSGHNTVSWYQQALGQGPQFIFQYYREEENGRGNFPPRFSGLQFPNYSSELNVNALELDDSALYLCASTLNPLANTGELFFGEGSRLTVL.

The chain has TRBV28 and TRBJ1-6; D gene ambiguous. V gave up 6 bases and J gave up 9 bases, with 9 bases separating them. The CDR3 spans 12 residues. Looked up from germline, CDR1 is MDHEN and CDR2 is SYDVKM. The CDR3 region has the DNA TGTGCCAGCAGCAGTGGGAGTTCACCCCTCCACTTT. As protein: CASSSGSSPLHF.

This chain's CDR3 is CASTLLGRQPQHF. In DNA, the CDR3 is TGTGCCAGCACCCTACTGGGCCGGCAGCCCCAGCATTTT. V and J are TRBV28 and TRBJ1-5; unclear D gene. From germline, CDR1 is MDHEN and CDR2 SYDVKM. V lost 7 bases and J 7 bases, leaving 14 bases between the germline ends. The CDR3 spans 13 residues.